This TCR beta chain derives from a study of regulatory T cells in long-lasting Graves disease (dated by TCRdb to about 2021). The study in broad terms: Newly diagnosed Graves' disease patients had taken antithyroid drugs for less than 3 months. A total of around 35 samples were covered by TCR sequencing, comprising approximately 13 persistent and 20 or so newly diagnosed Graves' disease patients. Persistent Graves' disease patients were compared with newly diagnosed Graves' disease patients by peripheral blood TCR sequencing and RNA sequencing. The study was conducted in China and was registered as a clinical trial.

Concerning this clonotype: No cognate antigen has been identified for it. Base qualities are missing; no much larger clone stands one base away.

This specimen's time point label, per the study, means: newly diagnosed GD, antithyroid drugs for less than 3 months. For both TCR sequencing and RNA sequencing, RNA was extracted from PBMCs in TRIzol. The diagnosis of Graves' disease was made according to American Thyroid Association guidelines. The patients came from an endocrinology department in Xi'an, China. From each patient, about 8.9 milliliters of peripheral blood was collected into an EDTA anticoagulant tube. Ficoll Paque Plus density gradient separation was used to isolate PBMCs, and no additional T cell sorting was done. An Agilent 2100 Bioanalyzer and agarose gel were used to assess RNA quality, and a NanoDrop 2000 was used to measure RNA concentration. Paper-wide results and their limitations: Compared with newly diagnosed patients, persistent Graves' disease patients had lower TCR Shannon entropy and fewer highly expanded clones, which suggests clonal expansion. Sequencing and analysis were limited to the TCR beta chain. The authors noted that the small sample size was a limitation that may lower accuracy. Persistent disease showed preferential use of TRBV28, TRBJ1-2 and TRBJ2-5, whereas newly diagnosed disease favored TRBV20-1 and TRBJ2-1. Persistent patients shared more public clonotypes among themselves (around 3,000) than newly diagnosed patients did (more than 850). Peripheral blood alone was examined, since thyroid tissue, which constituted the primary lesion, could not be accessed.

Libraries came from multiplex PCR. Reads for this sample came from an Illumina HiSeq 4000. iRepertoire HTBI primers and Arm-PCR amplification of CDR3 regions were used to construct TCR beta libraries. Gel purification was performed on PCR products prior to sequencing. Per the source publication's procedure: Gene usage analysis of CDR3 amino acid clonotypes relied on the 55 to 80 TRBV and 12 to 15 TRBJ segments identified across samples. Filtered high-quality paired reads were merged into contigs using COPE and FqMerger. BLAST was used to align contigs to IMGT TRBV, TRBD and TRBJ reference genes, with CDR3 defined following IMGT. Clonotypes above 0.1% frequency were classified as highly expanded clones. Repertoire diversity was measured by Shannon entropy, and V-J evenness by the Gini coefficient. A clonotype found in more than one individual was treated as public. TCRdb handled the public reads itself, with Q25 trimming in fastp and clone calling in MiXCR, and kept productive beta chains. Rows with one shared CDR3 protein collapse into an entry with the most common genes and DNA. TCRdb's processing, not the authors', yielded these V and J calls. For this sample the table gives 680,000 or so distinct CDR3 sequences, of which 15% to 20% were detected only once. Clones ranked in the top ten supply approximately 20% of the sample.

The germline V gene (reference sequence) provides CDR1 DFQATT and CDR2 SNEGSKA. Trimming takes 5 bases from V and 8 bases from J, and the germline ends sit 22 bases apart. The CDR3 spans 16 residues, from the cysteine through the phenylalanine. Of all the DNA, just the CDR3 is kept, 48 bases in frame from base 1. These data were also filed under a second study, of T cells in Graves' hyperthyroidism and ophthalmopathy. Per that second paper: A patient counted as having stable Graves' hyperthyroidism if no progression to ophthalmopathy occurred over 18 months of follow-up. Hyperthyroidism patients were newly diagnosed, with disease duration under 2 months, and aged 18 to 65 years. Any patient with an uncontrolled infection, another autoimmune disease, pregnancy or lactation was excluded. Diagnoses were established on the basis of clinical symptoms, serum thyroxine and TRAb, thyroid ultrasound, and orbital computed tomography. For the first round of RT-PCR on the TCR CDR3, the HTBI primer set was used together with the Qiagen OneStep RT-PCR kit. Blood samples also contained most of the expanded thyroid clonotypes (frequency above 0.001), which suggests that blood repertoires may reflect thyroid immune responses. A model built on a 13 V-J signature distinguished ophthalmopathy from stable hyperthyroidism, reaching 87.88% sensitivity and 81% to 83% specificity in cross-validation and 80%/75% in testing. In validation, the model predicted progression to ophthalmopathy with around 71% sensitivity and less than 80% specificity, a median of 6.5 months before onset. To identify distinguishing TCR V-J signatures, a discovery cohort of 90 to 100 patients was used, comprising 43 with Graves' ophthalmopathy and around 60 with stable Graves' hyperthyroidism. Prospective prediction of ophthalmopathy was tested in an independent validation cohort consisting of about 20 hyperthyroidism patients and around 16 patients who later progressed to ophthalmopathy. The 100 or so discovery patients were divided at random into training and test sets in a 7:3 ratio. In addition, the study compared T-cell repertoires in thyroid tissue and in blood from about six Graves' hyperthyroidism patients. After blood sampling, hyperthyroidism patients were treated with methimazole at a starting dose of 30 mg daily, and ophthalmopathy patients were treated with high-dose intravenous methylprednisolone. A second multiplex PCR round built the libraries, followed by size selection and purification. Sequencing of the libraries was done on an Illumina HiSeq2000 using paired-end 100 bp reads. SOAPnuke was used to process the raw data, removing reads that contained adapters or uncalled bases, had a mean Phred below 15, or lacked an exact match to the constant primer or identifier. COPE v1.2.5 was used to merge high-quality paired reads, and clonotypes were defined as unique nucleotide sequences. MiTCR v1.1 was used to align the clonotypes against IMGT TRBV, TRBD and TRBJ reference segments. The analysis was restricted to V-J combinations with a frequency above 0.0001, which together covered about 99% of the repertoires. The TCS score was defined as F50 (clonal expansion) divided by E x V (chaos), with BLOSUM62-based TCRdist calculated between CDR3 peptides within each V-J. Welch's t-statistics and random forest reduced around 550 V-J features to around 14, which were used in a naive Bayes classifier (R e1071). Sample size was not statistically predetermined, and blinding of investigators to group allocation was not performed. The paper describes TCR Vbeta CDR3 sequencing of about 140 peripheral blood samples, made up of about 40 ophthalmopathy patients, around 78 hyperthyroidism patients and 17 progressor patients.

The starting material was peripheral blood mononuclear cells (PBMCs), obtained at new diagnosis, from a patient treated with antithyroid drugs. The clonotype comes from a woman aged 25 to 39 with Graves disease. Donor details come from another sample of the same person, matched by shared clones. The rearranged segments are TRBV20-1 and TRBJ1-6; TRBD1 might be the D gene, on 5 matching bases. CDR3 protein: CSASRVGVLKDSPLHF. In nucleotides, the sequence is TGCAGTGCTTCCAGGGTGGGGGTCTTGAAGGATTCACCCCTCCACTTT.